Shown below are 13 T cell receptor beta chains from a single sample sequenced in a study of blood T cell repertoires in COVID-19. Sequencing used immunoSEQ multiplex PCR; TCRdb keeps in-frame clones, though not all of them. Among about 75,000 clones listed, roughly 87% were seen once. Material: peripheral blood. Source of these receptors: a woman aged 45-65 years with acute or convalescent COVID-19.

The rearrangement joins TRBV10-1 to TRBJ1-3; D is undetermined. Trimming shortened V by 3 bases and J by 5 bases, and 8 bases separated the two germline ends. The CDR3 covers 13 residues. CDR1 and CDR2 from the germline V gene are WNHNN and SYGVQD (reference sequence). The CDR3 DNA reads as TGCGCCAGCAGTGAATCGGGGAGAAACACCATATATTTT. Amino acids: CASSESGRNTIYF.

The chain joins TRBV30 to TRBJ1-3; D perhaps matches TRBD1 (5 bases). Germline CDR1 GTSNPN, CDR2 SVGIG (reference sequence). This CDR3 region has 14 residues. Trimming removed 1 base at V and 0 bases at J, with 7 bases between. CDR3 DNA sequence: TGTGCCTGGAGTGAGGGGTTCTCTGGAAACACCATATATTTT. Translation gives CAWSEGFSGNTIYF.

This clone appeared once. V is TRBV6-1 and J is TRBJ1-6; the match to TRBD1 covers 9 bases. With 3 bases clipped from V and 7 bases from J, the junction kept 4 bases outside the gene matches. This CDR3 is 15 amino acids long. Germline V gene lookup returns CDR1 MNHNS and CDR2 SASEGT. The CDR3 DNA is TGTGCCAGCAGTGATCAGGGGACAGGGAATTCACCCCTCCACTTT. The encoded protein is CASSDQGTGNSPLHF.

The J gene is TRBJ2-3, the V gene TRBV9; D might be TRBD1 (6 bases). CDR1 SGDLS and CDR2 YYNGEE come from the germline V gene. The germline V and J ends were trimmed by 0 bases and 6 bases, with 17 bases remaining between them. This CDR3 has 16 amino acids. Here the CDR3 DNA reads TGTGCCAGCAGCGTAGAGGGGGACCCTGTATTGGATACGCAGTATTTT. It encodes CASSVEGDPVLDTQYF.

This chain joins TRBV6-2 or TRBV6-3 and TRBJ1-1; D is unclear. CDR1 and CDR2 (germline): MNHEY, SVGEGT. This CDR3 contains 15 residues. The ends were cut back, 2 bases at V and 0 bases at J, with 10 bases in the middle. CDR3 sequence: CASSYRRPMNTEAFF. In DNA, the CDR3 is TGTGCCAGCAGTTACCGCAGGCCAATGAACACTGAAGCTTTCTTT.

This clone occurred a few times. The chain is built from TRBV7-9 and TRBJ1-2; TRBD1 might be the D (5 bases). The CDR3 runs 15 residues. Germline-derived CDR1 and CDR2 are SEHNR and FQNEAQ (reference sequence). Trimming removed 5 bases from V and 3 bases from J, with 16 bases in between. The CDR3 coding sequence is TGTGCCAGCAGCCGGAGGGACGGAGGCGACTATGGCTACACCTTC. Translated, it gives CASSRRDGGDYGYTF. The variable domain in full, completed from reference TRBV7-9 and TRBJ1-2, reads DTGVSQNPRHKITKRGQNVTFRCDPISEHNRLYWYRQTLGQGPEFLTYFQNEAQLEKSRLLSDRFSAERPKGSFSTLEIQRTEQGDSAMYLCASSRRDGGDYGYTFGSGTRLTVV.

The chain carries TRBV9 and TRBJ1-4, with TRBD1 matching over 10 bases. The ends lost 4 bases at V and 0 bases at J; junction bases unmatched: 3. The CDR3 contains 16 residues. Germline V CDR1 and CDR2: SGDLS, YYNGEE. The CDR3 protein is CASSRDRGSTNEKLFF. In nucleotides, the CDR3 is TGTGCCAGCAGCAGGGACAGGGGATCAACTAATGAAAAACTGTTTTTT.

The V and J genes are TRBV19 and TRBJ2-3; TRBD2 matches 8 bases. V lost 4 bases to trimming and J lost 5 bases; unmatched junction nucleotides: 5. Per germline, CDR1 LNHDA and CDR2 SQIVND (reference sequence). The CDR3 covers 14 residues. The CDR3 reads CASSTGGGLDTQYF. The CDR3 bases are TGTGCCAGTAGTACCGGCGGGGGGTTAGATACGCAGTATTTT.

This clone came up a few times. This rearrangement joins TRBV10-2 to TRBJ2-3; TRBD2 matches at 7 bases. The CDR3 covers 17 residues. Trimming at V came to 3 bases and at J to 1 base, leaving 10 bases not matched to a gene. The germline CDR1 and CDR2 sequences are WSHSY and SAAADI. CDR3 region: CASSESYREGGTDTQYF. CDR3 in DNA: TGCGCCAGCAGTGAAAGTTATAGGGAGGGTGGCACAGATACGCAGTATTTT.

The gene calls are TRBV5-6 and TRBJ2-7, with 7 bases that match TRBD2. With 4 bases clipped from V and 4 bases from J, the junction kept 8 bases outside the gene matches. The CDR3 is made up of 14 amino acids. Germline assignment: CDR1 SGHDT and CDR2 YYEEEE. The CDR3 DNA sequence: TGTGCCAGCAGCCCCTCTAGCGGCTTTTACGAGCAGTACTTC. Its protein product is CASSPSSGFYEQYF.

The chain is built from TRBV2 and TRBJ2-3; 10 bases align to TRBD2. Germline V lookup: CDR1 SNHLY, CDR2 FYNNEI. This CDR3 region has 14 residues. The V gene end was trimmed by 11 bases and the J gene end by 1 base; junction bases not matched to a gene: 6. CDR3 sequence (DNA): TGTGCCGGAGTTGGGACTAGCGGCACAGATACGCAGTATTTT. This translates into CAGVGTSGTDTQYF.

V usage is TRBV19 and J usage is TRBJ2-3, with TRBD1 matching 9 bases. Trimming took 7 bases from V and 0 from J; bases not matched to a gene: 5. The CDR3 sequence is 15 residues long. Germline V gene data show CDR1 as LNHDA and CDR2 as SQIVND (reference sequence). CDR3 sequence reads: CASIDGQGSTDTQYF. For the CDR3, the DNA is TGTGCCAGTATTGACGGACAGGGGAGCACAGATACGCAGTATTTT.

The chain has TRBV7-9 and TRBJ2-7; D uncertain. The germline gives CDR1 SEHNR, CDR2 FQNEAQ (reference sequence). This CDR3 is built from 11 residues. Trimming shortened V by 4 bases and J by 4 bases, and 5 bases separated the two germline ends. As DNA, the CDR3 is TGTGCCAGCAGCTCCAATTACGAGCAGTACTTC. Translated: CASSSNYEQYF.